In its sample, the clone carrying this T cell receptor (beta chain) was seen many times. This sample was taken from a study of shared clonotypes between healthy human individuals. The CDR3 contains 17 residues. V was pared by 0 bases and J by 7 bases, with 8 bases of the junction left unmatched. Germline V gene data show CDR1 as SGHNT and CDR2 as YYREEE (reference sequence). The assay was immunoSEQ multiplex PCR, and TCRdb's table has in-frame clones only and misses some. Among some 980,000 clones listed, around three quarters were seen once. The TCR sequence derives from a man aged 18 to 35 in good health. The chain couples TRBV5-4 to TRBJ2-3, with 13 bases fitting TRBD2. What was sequenced was memory CD4+ T cells sorted from blood. As to subset: CD45RA-negative fraction. The CDR3 sequence is CASSLDGTSGMTNTQYF. The CDR3 DNA follows: TGTGCCAGCAGCTTGGACGGGACTAGCGGGATGACGAATACGCAGTATTTT.